Listed below are T cell receptor beta chains from one sample, sequenced in a study of shared clonotypes between healthy human individuals. Assay: immunoSEQ multiplex PCR; the TCRdb copy retains only in-frame clones and omits some. The table shows around 940,000 clones, with 76% occurring only once. What was sequenced was memory CD4+ T cells sorted from blood. All receptors derive from a young man in good health. CDR3s include the opening cysteine and the closing phenylalanine or tryptophan. A D gene is named only where the DNA matches it firmly. Clone size is stated in some rows and not others, as once, few, many or a class when expanded.

d_gene	v_gene	abundance	j_gene	CDR3aa	CDR3nt
-	TRBV27	-	TRBJ2-6	CASRPGYSGANVLTF	TGTGCCAGCAGGCCGGGGTACTCTGGGGCCAACGTCCTGACTTTC
-	TRBV5-1	-	TRBJ2-3	CASRTGGADTQYF	TGCGCCAGCAGGACCGGCGGAGCAGATACGCAGTATTTT
TRBD2	TRBV4-1	-	TRBJ2-5	CASSQEGLAGQETQYF	TGCGCCAGCAGCCAAGAGGGACTAGCGGGCCAAGAGACCCAGTACTTC
TRBD2	TRBV28	-	TRBJ2-7	CASSSDDLAGRPSYEQYF	TGTGCCAGCAGTTCCGACGACCTAGCGGGTCGACCGTCCTACGAGCAGTACTTC
TRBD1	TRBV5-8	once	TRBJ2-7	CASSLFLGQTSYEQYF	TGTGCCAGCAGCTTGTTTTTGGGACAGACATCCTACGAGCAGTACTTC
-	TRBV7-9	-	TRBJ2-3	CASSLAEPISTDTQYF	TGTGCCAGCAGCTTAGCGGAACCAATTAGCACAGATACGCAGTATTTT
-	TRBV6-6	-	TRBJ1-3	CASSLSLSGNTIYF	TGTGCCAGCAGTTTGAGTCTCTCTGGAAACACCATATATTTT
-	TRBV6-6	-	TRBJ2-7	CASSFLASYEQYF	TGTGCCAGCAGTTTTCTAGCTTCCTACGAGCAGTACTTC
-	TRBV18	-	TRBJ1-1	CASSTPANTEAFF	TGTGCCAGCTCTACCCCAGCGAACACTGAAGCTTTCTTT
TRBD1	TRBV5-4	many	TRBJ1-1	CASSPGQILMNTEAFF	TGTGCCAGCAGCCCGGGACAGATACTGATGAACACTGAAGCTTTCTTT
-	TRBV18	-	TRBJ2-6	CASSPGASGANVLTF	TGTGCCAGCTCACCAGGGGCGTCTGGGGCCAACGTCCTGACTTTC
TRBD2	TRBV5-6	-	TRBJ2-2	CASSLPGTKNTGELFF	TGTGCCAGCAGCTTGCCCGGGACTAAGAACACCGGGGAGCTGTTTTTT
-	TRBV7-2	-	TRBJ2-7	CASSVRDAAYEQYF	TGTGCCAGCAGCGTCCGGGACGCAGCCTACGAGCAGTACTTC
TRBD2	TRBV7-6	-	TRBJ2-5	CASSQMAGAETQYF	TGTGCCAGCAGCCAAATGGCGGGAGCAGAGACCCAGTACTTC
TRBD1	TRBV19	many	TRBJ1-2	CASSWDSVYGYTF	TGTGCCAGTAGTTGGGACAGTGTCTATGGCTACACCTTC
-	TRBV15	-	TRBJ2-7	CATSFIGYEQYF	TGTGCCACCAGCTTCATAGGGTACGAGCAGTACTTC
TRBD2	TRBV5-6	-	TRBJ2-7	CASSDGLAGGYEQYF	TGTGCCAGCAGCGACGGACTAGCGGGAGGCTACGAGCAGTACTTC
-	TRBV11-3	-	TRBJ2-1	CASSPMLNGEQFF	TGTGCCAGCAGCCCTATGTTAAATGGTGAGCAGTTCTTC
-	TRBV15	-	TRBJ2-7	CATSQGRAAGEQYF	TGTGCCACCAGCCAAGGGCGGGCCGCGGGGGAGCAGTACTTC
TRBD1	TRBV4-1	-	TRBJ1-3	CASSPISGTGFGNTIYF	TGCGCCAGCAGCCCCATCTCCGGGACAGGGTTTGGAAACACCATATATTTT
TRBD1	TRBV7-2	once	TRBJ1-4	CASSVDRGEKLFF	TGTGCCAGCAGCGTTGACAGGGGTGAAAAACTGTTTTTT
TRBD2	TRBV4-2	-	TRBJ2-1	CASSQVALAGTGGQFF	TGTGCCAGCAGCCAAGTGGCACTAGCGGGCACTGGGGGGCAGTTCTTC
TRBD2	TRBV5-1	-	TRBJ2-1	CASSLQGTSGSNEQFF	TGCGCCAGCAGCCTCCAGGGGACTAGCGGGAGCAATGAGCAGTTCTTC
-	TRBV11-3	-	TRBJ2-2	CASSRHNGGELFF	TGTGCCAGCAGCCGGCATAACGGCGGGGAGCTGTTTTTT
-	TRBV18	many	TRBJ1-3	CASSSQQDSGNTIYF	TGTGCCAGCTCATCGCAACAGGATTCTGGAAACACCATATATTTT
-	TRBV29-1	-	TRBJ2-7	CSVRVGEGQYF	TGCAGCGTGAGGGTCGGAGAAGGGCAGTACTTC
-	TRBV2	few	TRBJ1-1	CASSLGRGTEAFF	TGTGCCAGCTCCCTCGGAAGGGGCACTGAAGCTTTCTTT
-	TRBV2	-	TRBJ2-7	CASSAPHSYEQYF	TGTGCCAGCAGTGCGCCCCATTCCTACGAGCAGTACTTC
-	TRBV10-1	-	TRBJ2-2	CASRDKKYAGELFF	TGCGCCAGCCGGGACAAAAAATACGCCGGGGAGCTGTTTTTT
-	TRBV10-1	few	TRBJ1-6	CASSTGDLLAPLHF	TGCGCCAGCAGTACGGGGGACCTCCTGGCGCCCCTCCACTTT
TRBD2	TRBV5-1	-	TRBJ2-3	CASSLEASGPTDTQYF	TGCGCCAGCAGCTTGGAGGCTAGCGGACCCACAGATACGCAGTATTTT
TRBD1	TRBV6-1	-	TRBJ2-3	CASRQGAFADTQYF	TGTGCCAGCAGACAGGGGGCTTTCGCAGATACGCAGTATTTT
TRBD2	TRBV7-2	-	TRBJ2-1	CASSSANSGRNNEQFF	TGTGCCAGCAGCTCTGCTAATAGCGGGAGGAACAATGAGCAGTTCTTC
TRBD1	TRBV14	-	TRBJ2-5	CASSQVVQGYRETQYF	TGTGCCAGCAGCCAAGTGGTACAGGGGTACAGAGAGACCCAGTACTTC
-	TRBV20-1	-	TRBJ2-3	CSGIETDTQYF	TGCAGTGGGATCGAGACAGATACGCAGTATTTT
-	TRBV28	-	TRBJ1-5	CASSASTGRGQPQHF	TGTGCCAGCAGTGCCTCGACAGGTCGCGGACAGCCCCAGCATTTT
TRBD1	TRBV5-1	-	TRBJ2-1	CASSGGQVGSYNEQFF	TGCGCCAGCAGCGGGGGACAGGTCGGGTCCTACAATGAGCAGTTCTTC
TRBD1	TRBV30	-	TRBJ2-1	CAWSRQGYNEQFF	TGTGCCTGGAGCCGACAGGGCTACAATGAGCAGTTCTTC
TRBD1	TRBV10-3	many	TRBJ2-5	CATRTGQETQYF	TGTGCCACGAGGACAGGGCAAGAGACCCAGTACTTC
-	TRBV5-6	-	TRBJ1-3	CASSLAAAITGNTIYF	TGTGCCAGCAGCTTGGCGGCGGCCATTACTGGAAACACCATATATTTT
-	TRBV7-9	-	TRBJ2-7	CASSLEASVYEQYF	TGTGCCAGCAGCTTAGAGGCGTCAGTCTACGAGCAGTACTTC
-	TRBV7-9	-	TRBJ1-6	CASTPLGQRNSPLHF	TGTGCCAGCACCCCCCTCGGGCAGAGAAATTCACCCCTCCACTTT
TRBD2	TRBV6-6	-	TRBJ2-7	CASSYASGYEQYF	TGTGCCAGCAGTTACGCTAGCGGCTACGAGCAGTACTTC
TRBD1	TRBV5-1	-	TRBJ1-1	CASRTGQVPGEAFF	TGCGCCAGCAGAACAGGACAGGTACCGGGTGAAGCTTTCTTT
-	TRBV19	-	TRBJ2-7	CASSIGSRGRYEQYF	TGTGCCAGTAGTATAGGGAGTCGGGGGCGCTACGAGCAGTACTTC
-	TRBV7-9	-	TRBJ1-2	CASSLGPGGYTF	TGTGCCAGCAGCTTAGGCCCGGGGGGCTACACCTTC
-	TRBV11-2	-	TRBJ2-5	CASSPRSAPLETQYF	TGTGCCAGCAGCCCCAGATCGGCGCCTTTAGAGACCCAGTACTTC
-	TRBV18	once	TRBJ2-1	CASSPLRGNEQFF	TGTGCCAGCTCACCTCTGCGGGGCAATGAGCAGTTCTTC
-	TRBV5-1	-	TRBJ2-7	CASSAGQTNNEQYF	TGCGCCAGCAGCGCGGGCCAGACAAACAACGAGCAGTACTTC
TRBD1	TRBV11-1	-	TRBJ2-5	CASSAGQGRETQYF	TGTGCCAGCAGCGCCGGACAGGGGAGGGAGACCCAGTACTTC
-	TRBV6-5	-	TRBJ2-7	CASSYSGGAAYEQYF	TGTGCCAGCAGTTATTCCGGTGGTGCGGCCTACGAGCAGTACTTC
TRBD1	TRBV18	-	TRBJ1-2	CASSPSGAGGANYGYTF	TGTGCCAGCTCACCAAGCGGGGCAGGGGGCGCGAACTATGGCTACACCTTC
-	TRBV7-9	few	TRBJ1-1	CASSLVSPEAFF	TGTGCCAGCAGCTTAGTTAGCCCTGAAGCTTTCTTT
-	TRBV5-1	few	TRBJ1-5	CASSLSPNQPQHF	TGCGCCAGCAGCTTGTCACCGAATCAGCCCCAGCATTTT
-	TRBV6-5	-	TRBJ2-3	CASSYSLGPITDTQYF	TGTGCCAGCAGTTACTCCCTCGGCCCTATCACAGATACGCAGTATTTT
-	TRBV6-6	-	TRBJ2-5	CASSSFGKETQYF	TGTGCCAGCTCCTCTTTTGGGAAAGAGACCCAGTACTTC
-	TRBV11-2	-	TRBJ1-3	CASSPGSTGLGNTIYF	TGTGCCAGCAGCCCCGGGAGCACAGGGCTGGGAAACACCATATATTTT